This TCR beta chain was profiled in a study of blood T cell repertoires in COVID-19. Study background: The samples span acute and convalescent COVID-19 from the United States, Italy and Spain. The analysed material was cDNA or gDNA that came from T cells, B-cell-depleted T cells, or PBMCs.

The authors' processing: Estimated nucleated cell counts came from reference gene primer amplification. Profiling relied on immunoSEQ multiplex PCR, and the TCRdb table lists in-frame clones only, not all of them. V and J calls and clone size are given by that table; D and trimming were obtained from the DNA. Altogether some 320,000 clones are present, roughly 85% being singletons, with the ten largest covering approximately 7.6%. Losses at the gene ends were 3 bases for V and 5 bases for J; bases not matched to a gene: 2. The CDR3 has 13 residues. CDR1 MNHEY and CDR2 SMNVEV come from the germline V gene (reference sequence).

This TCR was sampled from a human donor in a cohort sampled during active COVID-19. The V and J genes are TRBV27 and TRBJ1-1, with TRBD1 matching over 8 bases. Sequencing input: peripheral blood. CDR3 in amino acids: CASSFQGATEAFF. The CDR3 DNA sequence: TGTGCCAGCAGTTTCCAGGGGGCAACTGAAGCTTTCTTT.